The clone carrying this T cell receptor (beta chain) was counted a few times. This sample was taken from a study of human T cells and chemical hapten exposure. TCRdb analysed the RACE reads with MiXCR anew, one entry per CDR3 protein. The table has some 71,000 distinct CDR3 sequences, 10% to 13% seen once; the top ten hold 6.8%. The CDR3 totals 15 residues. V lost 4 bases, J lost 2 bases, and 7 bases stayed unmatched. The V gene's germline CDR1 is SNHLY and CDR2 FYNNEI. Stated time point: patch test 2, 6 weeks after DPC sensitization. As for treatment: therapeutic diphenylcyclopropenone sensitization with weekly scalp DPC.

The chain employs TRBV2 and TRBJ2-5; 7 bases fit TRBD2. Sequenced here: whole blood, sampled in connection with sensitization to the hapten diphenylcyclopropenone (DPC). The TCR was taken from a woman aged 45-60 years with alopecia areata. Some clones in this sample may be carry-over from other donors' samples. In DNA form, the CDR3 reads TGTGCCAGCAGTGTGGGATGGACTAGTCAAGAGACCCAGTACTTC. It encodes CASSVGWTSQETQYF.